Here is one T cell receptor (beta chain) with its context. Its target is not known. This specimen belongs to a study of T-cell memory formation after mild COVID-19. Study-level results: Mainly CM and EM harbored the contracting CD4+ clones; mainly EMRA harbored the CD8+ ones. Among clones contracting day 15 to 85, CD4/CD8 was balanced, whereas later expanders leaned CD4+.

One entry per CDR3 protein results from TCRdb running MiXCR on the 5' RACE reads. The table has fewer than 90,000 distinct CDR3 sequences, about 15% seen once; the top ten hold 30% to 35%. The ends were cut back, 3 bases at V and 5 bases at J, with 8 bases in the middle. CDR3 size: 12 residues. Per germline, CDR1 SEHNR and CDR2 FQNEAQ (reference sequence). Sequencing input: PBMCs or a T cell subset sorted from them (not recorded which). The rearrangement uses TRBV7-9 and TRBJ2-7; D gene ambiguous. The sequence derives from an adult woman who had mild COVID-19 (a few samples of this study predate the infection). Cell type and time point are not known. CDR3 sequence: CASSFGSNEQYF. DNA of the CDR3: TGTGCCAGCAGCTTCGGAAGTAACGAGCAGTACTTC.